A single sample gave rise to the 25 T cell receptor beta chains below, sequenced in a study of type 1 regulatory T cells. No antigen has been identified for these receptors. In TCRdb, the reads were re-called with MiXCR into one record per CDR3 protein. This table has approximately 45,000 distinct CDR3 sequences, about 12% appearing once. The source material was cultured non-Tr1 T cells, either the whole culture or a sorted T cell fraction (not recorded which). The receptors shown here come from a human donor in good health.

This clonotype is labeled as medium-sized. The chain combines TRBV20-1 with TRBJ2-1; possible D gene TRBD2, 6 bases. CDR1 DFQATT and CDR2 SNEGSKA come from the germline V gene (reference sequence). The CDR3 loop spans 14 amino acids. Trimming pared 0 bases from V and 7 bases from J, leaving 13 bases between. In nucleotides, the CDR3 is TGCAGTGCTAGAGATGGGCTAGCGAGGAATGAGCAGTTCTTC. Encoded protein: CSARDGLARNEQFF.

This clonotype was seen more than once but under ten times. This chain uses TRBV5-1 with TRBJ2-3; 8 bases are a match to TRBD1. Germline assignment: CDR1 SGHRS and CDR2 YFSETQ. The CDR3 sequence is 15 residues long. V was pared by 5 bases and J by 2 bases, with 7 bases of the junction left unmatched. CDR3 bases: TGCGCCAGCAGTCAGGAGGGACAGGACACAGATACGCAGTATTTT. Protein: CASSQEGQDTDTQYF.

This clonotype was seen at least ten times. The chain combines TRBV12-3 or TRBV12-4 with TRBJ2-1; 8 positions agree with TRBD2. The V and J ends lost 10 bases and 5 bases, in that order; junction bases with no gene match: 7. The CDR3 loop spans 13 amino acids. DNA for the CDR3: TGTGCCACAAGAGCGGGAGCTAACAATGAGCAGTTCTTC. Its protein product is CATRAGANNEQFF.

The chain employs TRBV6-2 or TRBV6-3 and TRBJ1-5; D not certain. The CDR3 is made up of 14 amino acids. Germline V CDR1 and CDR2: MNHEY, SVGEGT. V was cut by 0 bases and J by 9 bases, with 12 bases left in between. DNA for the CDR3: TGTGCCAGCAGTTACTCGACCGACCCCAGGCCCCAGCATTTT. Protein sequence: CASSYSTDPRPQHF.

This clonotype was picked up many times. The gene calls are TRBV5-6 and TRBJ2-1, with D tentatively TRBD2 (6 bases). CDR3 length equals 14 residues. The germline gives CDR1 SGHDT, CDR2 YYEEEE. The germline V and J ends were trimmed by 3 bases and 7 bases, with 14 bases remaining between them. The chain's CDR3 is CASSWGDLGNEQFF. As DNA, the CDR3 is TGTGCCAGCAGCTGGGGGGATTTGGGGAATGAGCAGTTCTTC.

This clonotype was detected many times. The chain carries TRBV3-1 and TRBJ2-3; no clear D. Looked up from germline, CDR1 is LGHDT and CDR2 is YNNKEL (reference sequence). This CDR3 is 15 amino acids long. Deletions cut 4 bases from V and 4 bases from J, with 15 bases between. The CDR3 bases are TGTGCCAGCAGCCTTAGACGGCCTCGCGCAGATACGCAGTATTTT. Translated, it gives CASSLRRPRADTQYF.

The chain recombines TRBV20-1 with TRBJ2-7; 8 nucleotides match TRBD2. J gave up 4 bases and V 0 bases, and 8 bases lay outside the gene matches. The CDR3 runs to 15 residues. Germline V lookup: CDR1 DFQATT, CDR2 SNEGSKA (reference sequence). The CDR3 DNA reads TGCAGTGCTAGAGAGGCGGGAGGTAGAGGTTACGAGCAGTACTTC. Its translation: CSAREAGGRGYEQYF.

The chain has TRBV27 and TRBJ1-3, with a possible D match to TRBD1 (5 bases). V was cut by 6 bases and J by 4 bases, with 22 bases left in between. Per the germline V gene, CDR1 is MNHEY and CDR2 is SMNVEV (reference sequence). The CDR3 totals 17 residues. CDR3 in DNA: TGTGCCAGCAGCAAAACCTCGAGTTGGGGGTTAGGAAACACCATATATTTT. Translating it yields CASSKTSSWGLGNTIYF.

This clonotype was seen many times. J is TRBJ2-2 and V is TRBV19; possibly TRBD2 for D (5 bases). V gave up 6 bases and J gave up 5 bases, with 16 bases separating them. CDR3 length: 15 residues. Germline values: CDR1 LNHDA, CDR2 SQIVND (reference sequence). The CDR3 is CASSPLGSGTGELFF. CDR3 in DNA: TGTGCCAGTAGCCCCCTAGGAAGCGGTACCGGGGAGCTGTTTTTT.

This clonotype was seen more than once but under ten times. This chain uses TRBV5-1 with TRBJ2-5; 7 bases align to TRBD1. V gave up 1 base and J gave up 2 bases; unmatched junction bases: 2. The CDR3 contains 14 residues. Germline V gene sequence: CDR1 SGHRS, CDR2 YFSETQ. CDR3 region: CASSLTGQQETQYF. The CDR3, as DNA: TGCGCCAGCAGCTTGACGGGACAGCAAGAGACCCAGTACTTC.

The V gene is TRBV7-2, the J gene TRBJ1-5; D remains unclear. CDR1 is SGHTA and CDR2 is FQGNSA in the germline V gene. CDR3 length: 13 amino acids. V lost 4 bases and J 3 bases, leaving 7 bases between the germline ends. The CDR3 protein is CASSSGSNQPQHF. CDR3 nucleotides: TGTGCCAGCAGCTCTGGCTCCAATCAGCCCCAGCATTTT.

The sample holds a few counts of this clonotype. V usage is TRBV28 and J usage is TRBJ2-1; 9 bases fit TRBD2. V trimming: 2 bases; J trimming: 8 bases; junction bases outside the gene matches: 10. This CDR3 is 16 amino acids long. Germline-derived CDR1 and CDR2 are MDHEN and SYDVKM. This CDR3 reads CASSLRRLAGLDEQFF. The CDR3 DNA sequence: TGTGCCAGCAGTTTACGGCGGCTAGCGGGATTGGATGAGCAGTTCTTC.

With regard to this clonotype: With a much larger clone just one base away, this may be a read error. V gene TRBV27 combines with J gene TRBJ1-5; D gene ambiguous. Trimming took off 5 bases at V and 7 bases at J, with 15 bases between the two ends. This CDR3 is built from 14 residues. Germline loops: CDR1 MNHEY, CDR2 SMNVEV (reference sequence). CDR3 residues: CASSRTVWGQPQHF. The CDR3 bases are TGTGCCAGCAGTAGGACTGTTTGGGGACAGCCCCAGCATTTT.

This clonotype was picked up many times. The chain carries TRBV19 and TRBJ2-1; D is ambiguous. Germline values: CDR1 LNHDA, CDR2 SQIVND (reference sequence). This CDR3 comprises 12 residues. V lost 5 bases to trimming and J lost 2 bases, with 4 bases between them. The CDR3: CASSRPYNEQFF. The CDR3 region has the DNA TGTGCCAGTAGTCGGCCCTACAATGAGCAGTTCTTC.

There are many counts of this clonotype. This CDR3 is CASSQEGGRTYGYTF. The CDR3 region has the DNA TGCGCCAGCAGCCAAGAAGGGGGCAGAACATATGGCTACACCTTC. The chain links TRBV4-1 to TRBJ1-2, with 7 bases lining up with TRBD1. Germline trimming cut 0 bases from V and 5 bases from J; bases unmatched to any gene: 6. Germline V lookup: CDR1 MGHRA, CDR2 YSYEKL. The CDR3 length is 15 residues.

Ten or more counts support this clonotype. J is TRBJ2-7 and V is TRBV5-1, with TRBD2 identical over 13 bases. Germline-derived CDR1 and CDR2 are SGHRS and YFSETQ. The CDR3 runs to 15 residues. J gave up 0 bases and V 3 bases, and 0 bases lay outside the gene matches. Written as DNA, the CDR3 is TGCGCCAGCAGCTGGACTAGCGGGAGCTCCTACGAGCAGTACTTC. It yields the protein CASSWTSGSSYEQYF.

This clonotype was found a few times. This chain connects TRBV20-1 to TRBJ2-1; 7 positions match TRBD2. V was clipped by 7 bases and J by 10 bases; unmatched bases: 16. Germline V CDR1 and CDR2: DFQATT, SNEGSKA (reference sequence). The CDR3 contains 14 residues. The CDR3 DNA reads TGCAGTGTCCTCCCGGGGCTAGCGGACCAGGAGCAGTTCTTC. Translated: CSVLPGLADQEQFF.

This clonotype was recorded many times. This chain links TRBV5-1 with TRBJ2-7, with no clear D. CDR1 and CDR2 from the germline V gene are SGHRS and YFSETQ. This CDR3 has 15 residues. Trimming shortened V by 4 bases and J by 5 bases, and 19 bases separated the two germline ends. The CDR3 nucleotides read TGCGCCAGCAGCCTCGGATTAGGAGCCCAGGACGAGCAGTACTTC. Its protein is CASSLGLGAQDEQYF.

This clonotype showed up many times. This chain connects TRBV5-1 to TRBJ2-5; 7 bases agree with TRBD2. The germline V gene encodes CDR1 SGHRS and CDR2 YFSETQ. The CDR3 contains 12 residues. The V gene end was trimmed by 5 bases and the J gene end by 5 bases; junction bases not matched to a gene: 3. CDR3: CASRAGDETQYF. CDR3 bases: TGCGCCAGCAGGGCGGGGGACGAGACCCAGTACTTC.

This clonotype was counted ten times or more. DNA of the CDR3: TGCAGTGCTAGATTTGGCGGGGCAGATACGCAGTATTTT. This translates into CSARFGGADTQYF. The chain couples TRBV20-1 to TRBJ2-3; possible D gene TRBD2, 6 bases. This CDR3 contains 13 residues. The germline gives CDR1 DFQATT, CDR2 SNEGSKA (reference sequence). V lost 2 bases and J lost 4, with 10 bases in between.

V usage is TRBV25-1 and J usage is TRBJ1-2, with D unresolved. The V and J ends lost 2 bases and 4 bases respectively, with 8 bases between them. There are 13 residues in the CDR3. Germline assignment: CDR1 MGHDK and CDR2 SYGVNS. CDR3 in amino acids: CASSETTAYGYTF. DNA of the CDR3: TGTGCCAGCAGTGAAACCACAGCCTATGGCTACACCTTC.

In this sample, this clonotype turned up many times. The V and J genes are TRBV7-9 and TRBJ2-7; D might be TRBD2 (5 bases). The germline V and J ends were trimmed by 0 bases and 6 bases, with 9 bases remaining between them. This CDR3 is built from 13 residues. Germline V CDR1 and CDR2: SEHNR, FQNEAQ (reference sequence). The CDR3 loop is CASSLAGAPEQYF. In DNA form, the CDR3 reads TGTGCCAGCAGCTTAGCGGGAGCGCCCGAGCAGTACTTC.

Many counts were recorded for this clonotype. The V and J genes are TRBV3-1 and TRBJ2-7, with D possibly TRBD2 on 6 matching bases. CDR1 is LGHDT, CDR2 YNNKEL, per germline (reference sequence). The CDR3 extends over 16 amino acids. Trimming cost V 3 bases and J 7 bases, with 22 bases left between them. CDR3 bases: TGTGCCAGCAGCCAGGCCCCTAGCGCCGCGCGGGTGGAGCAGTACTTC. Translation gives CASSQAPSAARVEQYF.

The sample holds a few counts of this clonotype. The chain combines TRBV18 with TRBJ2-2, with D tentatively TRBD1 or TRBD2 (5 bases each). V lost 1 base and J 6 bases, leaving 6 bases between the germline ends. Germline V CDR1 and CDR2: KGHSH, LQKENI. This CDR3 comprises 13 residues. This chain's CDR3 is CASSPQGPGELFF. The CDR3 bases are TGTGCCAGCTCACCACAGGGACCCGGGGAGCTGTTTTTT.

In its sample, this clonotype was seen many times. The genes are TRBV20-1 and TRBJ2-1, with 7 bases that match TRBD2. This CDR3 has 14 residues. Germline V gene data show CDR1 as DFQATT and CDR2 as SNEGSKA (reference sequence). The V segment lost 6 bases and the J segment 1 base; nucleotides outside the gene matches: 6. The CDR3 loop is CSAMGRASYNEQFF. DNA for the CDR3: TGCAGTGCAATGGGGAGGGCGTCCTACAATGAGCAGTTCTTC.